This T cell receptor beta chain was profiled in a study of cytomegalovirus exposure and HLA in healthy donors. Study-wide results and limits: Specificity for CMV antigens was confirmed in vitro for a few of the CMV-associated chains.

Concerning this clone: As yet, its antigen is unknown.

The CDR3 spans 19 residues. The germline V gene encodes CDR1 MDHEN and CDR2 SYDVKM. The V and J ends lost 2 bases and 2 bases respectively, with 22 bases between them. Clones were sequenced by immunoSEQ multiplex PCR, and TCRdb holds only the in-frame ones, with some missing. The sample lists under 70,000 clones, around 89% occurring once. The TCR originated in a woman between 18 and 29 years old in good health and CMV-seronegative. Input material: PBMCs. The chain has TRBV28 and TRBJ1-5; no definite D call. CDR3 DNA sequence: TGTGCCAGCAGTTTAAACCCCTTTTCAACGATCGGAGGCAATCAGCCCCAGCATTTT. This sequence encodes CASSLNPFSTIGGNQPQHF.